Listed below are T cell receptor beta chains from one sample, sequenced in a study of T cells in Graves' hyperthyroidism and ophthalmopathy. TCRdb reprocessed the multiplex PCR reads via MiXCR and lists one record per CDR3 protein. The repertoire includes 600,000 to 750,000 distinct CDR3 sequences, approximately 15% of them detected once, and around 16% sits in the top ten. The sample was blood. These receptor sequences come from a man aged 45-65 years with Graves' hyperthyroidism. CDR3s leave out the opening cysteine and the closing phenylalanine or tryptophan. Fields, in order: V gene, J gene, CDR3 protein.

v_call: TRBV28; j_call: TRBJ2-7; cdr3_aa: ASHTTGGLYEQY
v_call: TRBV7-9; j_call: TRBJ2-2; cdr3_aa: ASSLSGITGELF
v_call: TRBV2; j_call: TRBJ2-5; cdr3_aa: ASGDQETQY
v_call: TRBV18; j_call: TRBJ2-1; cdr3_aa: ASSPEDLYNEQF
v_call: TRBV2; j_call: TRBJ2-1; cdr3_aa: ASSRREGEDEQF
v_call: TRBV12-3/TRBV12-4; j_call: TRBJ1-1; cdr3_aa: ASSTTAQGRTEAF
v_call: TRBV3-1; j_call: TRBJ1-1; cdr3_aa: ASSQDWRESTEAF
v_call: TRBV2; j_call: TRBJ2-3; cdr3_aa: ASSPGLAADTQY
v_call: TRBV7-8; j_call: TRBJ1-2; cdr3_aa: ASSLDFYGYT
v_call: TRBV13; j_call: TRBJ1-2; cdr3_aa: ASYPWGTDGYGYI
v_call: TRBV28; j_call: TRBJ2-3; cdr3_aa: ASRNTGGIHTDTQY
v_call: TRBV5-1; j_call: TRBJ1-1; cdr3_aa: ASSPSLTGLNTEAF
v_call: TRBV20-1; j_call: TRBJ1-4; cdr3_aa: SARDPRASNEKLF
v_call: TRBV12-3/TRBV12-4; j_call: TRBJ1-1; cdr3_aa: ASSNPGGIRTEAF
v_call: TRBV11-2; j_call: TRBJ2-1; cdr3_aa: ASSLVLAGGTNEQF
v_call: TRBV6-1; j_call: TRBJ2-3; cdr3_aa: ASSLIADTQY
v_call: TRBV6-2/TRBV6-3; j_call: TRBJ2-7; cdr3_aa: ASSYPGLSYEQY
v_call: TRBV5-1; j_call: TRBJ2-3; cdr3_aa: ASSLDPSGALTDTQY
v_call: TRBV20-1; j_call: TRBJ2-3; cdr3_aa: SARVRLAGLSDTQY
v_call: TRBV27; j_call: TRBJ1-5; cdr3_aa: ASRLLVDQPQH
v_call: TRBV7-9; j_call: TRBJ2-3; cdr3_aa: GAGGNTDTQY
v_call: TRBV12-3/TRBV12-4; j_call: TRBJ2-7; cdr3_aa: ASSPGTGVGKPYEQY
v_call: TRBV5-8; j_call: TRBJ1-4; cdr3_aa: ASSLGQRSEKLF
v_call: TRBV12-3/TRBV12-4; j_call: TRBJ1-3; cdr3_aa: ASSIRDTGNTIY
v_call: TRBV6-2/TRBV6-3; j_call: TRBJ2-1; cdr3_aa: ASMRDFYNEQF
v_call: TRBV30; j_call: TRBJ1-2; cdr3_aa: AWKLFPYGYT
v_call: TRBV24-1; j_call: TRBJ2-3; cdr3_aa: ATSDPGLAGGTDTRY
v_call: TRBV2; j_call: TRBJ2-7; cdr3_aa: ASSERLAGVYEQY
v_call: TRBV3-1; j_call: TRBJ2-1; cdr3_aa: ASSKGSTGGATNEQF
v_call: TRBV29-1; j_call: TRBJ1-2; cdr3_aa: SVEDAGSYGYT
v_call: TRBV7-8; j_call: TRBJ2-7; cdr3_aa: ASSLGHTYEQY
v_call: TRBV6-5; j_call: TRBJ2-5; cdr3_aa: ASSYGLADQETQY
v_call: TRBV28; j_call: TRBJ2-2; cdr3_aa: ASSLLGVGQGRNTGELF
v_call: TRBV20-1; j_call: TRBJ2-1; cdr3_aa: SASPWSGRNNEQF
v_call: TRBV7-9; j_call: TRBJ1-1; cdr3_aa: ASSLDGQVEAF
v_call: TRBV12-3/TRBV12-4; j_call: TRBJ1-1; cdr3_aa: ASSWGSLAEAF
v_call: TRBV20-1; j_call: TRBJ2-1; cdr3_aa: SASRRDYHNEQF